Listed below are T cell receptor beta chains from one sample, sequenced in a study of blood T cell repertoires in COVID-19. The table came from immunoSEQ multiplex PCR; TCRdb's copy has only in-frame clones and leaves some out. The table shows around 160,000 clones, with about four fifths occurring only once. The sample consisted of peripheral blood. The origin of the receptors is a human donor with acute or convalescent COVID-19. The donor label of this sample is uncertain. Both conserved end residues are part of each CDR3. D genes are given only for firm matches. The size entry is marked missing in some rows and otherwise reads once, few, many or a size class.

V: TRBV9
size: NA
D: TRBD2
J: TRBJ2-3
DNA: TGTGCCAGCAGCCCCCTAGCGGGGGCTAGCACAGATACGCAGTATTTT
CDR3: CASSPLAGASTDTQYF

V: TRBV5-1
size: NA
D: NA
J: TRBJ1-2
DNA: TGCGCCAGCAGCTTGGGGCAGGGAACCTTTAGCGGGGGCTACACCTTC
CDR3: CASSLGQGTFSGGYTF

V: TRBV12-3/TRBV12-4
size: NA
D: TRBD1
J: TRBJ2-5
DNA: TGTGCCAGCAGGATTGGGACAGGAGAGACCCAGTACTTC
CDR3: CASRIGTGETQYF

V: TRBV4-3
size: NA
D: TRBD1
J: TRBJ1-1
DNA: TGCGCCAGCAGCCCAGACCCAGGGGGGTTCACTGAAGCTTTCTTT
CDR3: CASSPDPGGFTEAFF

V: TRBV7-2
size: few
D: NA
J: TRBJ2-1
DNA: TGTGCCAGCAGCTTGAGACGGACATACAATGAGCAGTTCTTC
CDR3: CASSLRRTYNEQFF

V: TRBV5-1
size: NA
D: TRBD1
J: TRBJ1-2
DNA: TGCGCCAGCAGCTTGGAGGGGACAGCTCCTAACTATGGCTACACCTTC
CDR3: CASSLEGTAPNYGYTF

V: TRBV13
size: NA
D: TRBD1
J: TRBJ1-2
DNA: TGTGCCAGCAGCTTAGGGGCAGGGGGCGATGGCTACACCTTC
CDR3: CASSLGAGGDGYTF

V: TRBV7-8
size: NA
D: NA
J: TRBJ2-7
DNA: TGTGCCAGCAGCCGCCCCGGCAGGTACGAGCAGTACTTC
CDR3: CASSRPGRYEQYF

V: TRBV25-1
size: NA
D: TRBD1
J: TRBJ1-2
DNA: TGTGCCAGCAGTGGTTCGACAGGGAGGAGCTATGGCTACACCTTC
CDR3: CASSGSTGRSYGYTF

V: TRBV6-1
size: NA
D: NA
J: TRBJ1-1
DNA: TGTGCCAGCAGTGAAGCCCGGCCCCAGGGAGCTTTCTTT
CDR3: CASSEARPQGAFF

V: TRBV2
size: NA
D: TRBD1
J: TRBJ1-1
DNA: TGTGCCAGCAGTGAAGCGAGACAGGGTACTGAAGCTTTCTTT
CDR3: CASSEARQGTEAFF

V: TRBV10-3
size: NA
D: TRBD1
J: TRBJ1-2
DNA: TGTGCCATCAGCGGGGGACAGGGGGCGCGGCGCTATGGCTACACCTTC
CDR3: CAISGGQGARRYGYTF

V: TRBV7-2
size: NA
D: TRBD1
J: TRBJ2-7
DNA: TGTGCCAGCAGTTTCACAGGGGTTGGCTCCTACGAGCAGTACTTC
CDR3: CASSFTGVGSYEQYF

V: TRBV7-8
size: NA
D: NA
J: TRBJ2-7
DNA: TGTGCCAGCAGCTCCCGGGGTAGCGGAATACGAGTCGGGCAGTACTTC
CDR3: CASSSRGSGIRVGQYF

V: TRBV23-1
size: NA
D: TRBD1
J: TRBJ1-2
DNA: TGCGCCAGCAGTGGCAACTCGGGACAGCCTCATGGCTACACCTTC
CDR3: CASSGNSGQPHGYTF

V: TRBV6-5
size: NA
D: TRBD1
J: TRBJ2-2
DNA: TGTGCCAGCAGCCGGGACAGGGTGAACACCGGGGAGCTGTTTTTT
CDR3: CASSRDRVNTGELFF

V: TRBV6-5
size: NA
D: TRBD2
J: TRBJ2-7
DNA: TGTGCCAGCAGGGGACTAGCGGGGCTCGGCTACGAGCAGTACTTC
CDR3: CASRGLAGLGYEQYF

V: TRBV12-3/TRBV12-4
size: NA
D: NA
J: TRBJ1-6
DNA: TGTGCCAGCAGCCCCTTCGGGGATTCACCCCTCCACTTT
CDR3: CASSPFGDSPLHF

V: TRBV30
size: NA
D: NA
J: TRBJ1-5
DNA: TGTGCCTGGAGTGGCGGGGGGGGCCAGCCCCAGCATTTT
CDR3: CAWSGGGGQPQHF

V: TRBV27
size: few
D: NA
J: TRBJ1-1
DNA: TGTGCCAGCAGTTTTCTCCAGGGTGAAGCTTTCTTT
CDR3: CASSFLQGEAFF

V: TRBV25-1
size: NA
D: NA
J: TRBJ1-1
DNA: TGTGCCAGCAGTGGTACAGGGCGGGGGACTGAAGCTTTCTTT
CDR3: CASSGTGRGTEAFF

V: TRBV11-3
size: NA
D: NA
J: TRBJ2-3
DNA: TGTGCCAGCAGTTTTGGGGACTCCTTCACAGATACGCAGTATTTT
CDR3: CASSFGDSFTDTQYF

V: TRBV19
size: NA
D: TRBD1
J: TRBJ2-7
DNA: TGTGCCAGTAGCCAATCGACAGGGTTCGAGCAGTACTTC
CDR3: CASSQSTGFEQYF

V: TRBV3-1/TRBV3-2
size: NA
D: TRBD2
J: TRBJ2-3
DNA: TGTGCCAGCAGCCTTGGACTAGCGGTCTACGGCACAGATACGCAGTATTTT
CDR3: CASSLGLAVYGTDTQYF

V: TRBV4-2
size: NA
D: NA
J: TRBJ1-6
DNA: TGTGCCAGCAGCCAAGAAATTCTGGACACAAATAATTCACCCCTCCACTTT
CDR3: CASSQEILDTNNSPLHF

V: TRBV5-5
size: NA
D: NA
J: TRBJ1-6
DNA: TGTGCCAGCAGCCCCCCCGGAGGCCTAAGTCCCCACTTT
CDR3: CASSPPGGLSPHF

V: TRBV6-5
size: NA
D: NA
J: TRBJ1-2
DNA: TGTGCCAGCAGACCCTCAGGGAAAAGGAATGGCTACACCTTC
CDR3: CASRPSGKRNGYTF

V: TRBV7-2
size: once
D: NA
J: TRBJ2-7
DNA: TGTGCCAGCAGCTTCTCCAGGTATAGCTCCTACGAGCAGTACTTC
CDR3: CASSFSRYSSYEQYF

V: TRBV21-1
size: NA
D: NA
J: TRBJ1-1
DNA: TGTGCCAGCAGCAAAAGAGGGCCAAGGACCACTGAAGCTTTCTTT
CDR3: CASSKRGPRTTEAFF

V: TRBV5-5
size: NA
D: NA
J: TRBJ2-2
DNA: TGTGCCAGCAGCCGAATCGTGGGGAGTGGCGGGGAGCTGTTTTTT
CDR3: CASSRIVGSGGELFF

V: TRBV2
size: NA
D: TRBD1
J: TRBJ1-5
DNA: TGTGCCAGCAGCCCGACAGGGAGTTATCAGCCCCAGCATTTT
CDR3: CASSPTGSYQPQHF